The source of this T cell receptor beta chain is a study of T cell repertoires in cytomegalovirus infection. Study information: Matching HLA type and CMV infection were both indicated by public TCR beta signatures. Whole-study findings and limits: The ex vivo response showed dominance by HLA-C-restricted CMV-specific TCR beta clonotypes.

On this clonotype: Its specificity is unknown.

The length of the CDR3 is 14 residues. Germline V gene sequence: CDR1 ENHRY, CDR2 SYGVKD. J lost 5 bases, V lost 2 bases, and 6 bases had no gene match. From the reads, TCRdb called clonotypes with MiXCR, one entry per CDR3 protein. The table shows around 530,000 distinct CDR3 sequences, with about 26% occurring only once. This TCR came from a human donor in good health (CMV status not recorded). Some clones in this sample may be carry-over from other donors' samples. Sequenced material: PBMCs. J is TRBJ2-7 and V is TRBV10-3; 7 positions match TRBD1. This CDR3 reads CAISEKKTGDEQYV. CDR3 DNA sequence: TGTGCCATCAGTGAGAAAAAAACAGGGGACGAGCAGTACGTC.